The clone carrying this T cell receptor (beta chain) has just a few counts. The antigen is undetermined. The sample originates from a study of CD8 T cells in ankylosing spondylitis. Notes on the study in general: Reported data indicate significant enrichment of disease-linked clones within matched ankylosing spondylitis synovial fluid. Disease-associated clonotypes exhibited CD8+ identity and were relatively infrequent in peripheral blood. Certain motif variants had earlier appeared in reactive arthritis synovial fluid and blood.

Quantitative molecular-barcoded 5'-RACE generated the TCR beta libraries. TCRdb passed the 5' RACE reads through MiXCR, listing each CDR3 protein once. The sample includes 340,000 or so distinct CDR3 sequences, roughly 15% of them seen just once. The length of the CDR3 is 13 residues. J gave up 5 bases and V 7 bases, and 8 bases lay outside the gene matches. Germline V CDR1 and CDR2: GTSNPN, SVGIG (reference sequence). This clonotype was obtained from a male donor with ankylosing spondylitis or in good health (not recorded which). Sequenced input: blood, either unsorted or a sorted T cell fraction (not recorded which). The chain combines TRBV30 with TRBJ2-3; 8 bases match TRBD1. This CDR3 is CASDRAGGDTQYF. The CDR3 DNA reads TGTGCCTCGGACAGGGCGGGCGGAGATACGCAGTATTTT.